These T cell receptor beta chains were read from a single sample in a study of technical replicates of blood from a few donors. Method: immunoSEQ multiplex PCR; TCRdb's copy keeps in-frame clones and lacks some. This sample carries over 60,000 clones, 93% of them seen once, and the ten largest clones take 0.25% to 0.3%. Material for sequencing was T cells isolated from PBMCs. These receptors were obtained from a human donor in good health. CDR3s include the opening cysteine and the closing phenylalanine or tryptophan. A D gene is named only where the DNA matches it firmly. The listing skips clone size in some rows; elsewhere it reads once, few, many or a size class.

j_call	clone_size	v_call	d_call	cdr3_nt	cdr3_aa
TRBJ1-5	-	TRBV28	-	TGTGCCAGCAGCCCACCGGGACTCAGGCAGCCCCAGCATTTT	CASSPPGLRQPQHF
TRBJ2-7	once	TRBV5-6	TRBD1	TGTGCCAGCAGCACAGGACAGGGGTGGAGCGGGGTCGACGAGCAGTACTTC	CASSTGQGWSGVDEQYF
TRBJ2-7	-	TRBV18	-	TGTGCCAGCTCACTCGGCGGGGCTTACTACGAGCAGTACTTC	CASSLGGAYYEQYF
TRBJ1-2	-	TRBV2	TRBD1	TGTGCCAGCAGTGGGACAGGAGCAACTTCCCCTTATGGCTACACCTTC	CASSGTGATSPYGYTF
TRBJ1-4	-	TRBV7-9	-	TGTGCCAGCAGCTTAGCGGCGGGGGGTGAAAAACTGTTTTTT	CASSLAAGGEKLFF
TRBJ1-4	-	TRBV4-1	-	TGCGCCAGCAGCCAAGATCCAAACAGATATGAAAAACTGTTTTTT	CASSQDPNRYEKLFF
TRBJ1-2	-	TRBV25-1	-	TGTGCCAGCAGTCATTTTGGTCAGGCTGAATATGGCTACACCTTC	CASSHFGQAEYGYTF
TRBJ1-2	-	TRBV6-1	-	TGTGCCAGCAGCGGCGGGGGGGCCTATGGCTACACCTTC	CASSGGGAYGYTF
TRBJ1-2	-	TRBV15	TRBD1	TGTGCCACCAGCGGGATACAACAGGGGGCGGTCGGCTACACCTTC	CATSGIQQGAVGYTF
TRBJ2-7	-	TRBV6-1	-	TGTGCCAGCAGTGCCCTAACGCAGGCGACCTACGAGCAGTACTTC	CASSALTQATYEQYF
TRBJ1-2	-	TRBV4-1	-	TGCGCCAGCAGCCAAACGAGGATACTAGTGGATGGCTACACCTTC	CASSQTRILVDGYTF
TRBJ1-4	once	TRBV28	-	TGTGCCAGCAGTAGGACAGACAATGAAAAACTGTTTTTT	CASSRTDNEKLFF
TRBJ1-5	-	TRBV6-1	TRBD1	TGTGCCAGCAGTGAATACCCCGGGACAGTGGGCAATCAGCCCCAGCATTTT	CASSEYPGTVGNQPQHF
TRBJ2-1	-	TRBV7-8	TRBD1	TGTGCCAGCAGCTTGGGACAGTACAATGAGCAGTTCTTC	CASSLGQYNEQFF
TRBJ2-7	-	TRBV2	-	TGTGCCAGCAGTGAAGCGCTTGAGAGGGTCAGCGAGCAGTACTTC	CASSEALERVSEQYF
TRBJ1-2	few	TRBV9	TRBD1	TGTGCCAGCAGCGTGGGGACAGGGAACTATGGCTACACCTTC	CASSVGTGNYGYTF
TRBJ1-6	few	TRBV11-2	-	TGTGCCAGCAGCTTAGGTAGTGGACCCCTCCACTTT	CASSLGSGPLHF
TRBJ1-1	-	TRBV5-1	-	TGCGCCAGCAGCTTTTCCAGAAACACTGAAGCTTTCTTT	CASSFSRNTEAFF
TRBJ1-2	-	TRBV6-5	TRBD1	TGTGCCATACGGACAGGGGGTGGCTATGGCTACACCTTC	CAIRTGGGYGYTF
TRBJ2-3	-	TRBV5-1	-	TGCGCCAGCAGCTTGGGAGGTCTGGGCACAGATACGCAGTATTTT	CASSLGGLGTDTQYF
TRBJ2-5	-	TRBV6-1	-	TGTGCCAGCAGTGAAGCTTTCGGTACCCAGTACTTC	CASSEAFGTQYF
TRBJ1-5	-	TRBV18	TRBD1	TGTGCCAGCCGGGGACAGATAAATCAGCCCCAGCATTTT	CASRGQINQPQHF
TRBJ2-2	-	TRBV9	TRBD1	TGTGCCAGCAGCGCTACCGGGACAGGGATGGCCGGGGAGCTGTTTTTT	CASSATGTGMAGELFF
TRBJ2-1	-	TRBV7-8	-	TGTGCCAGCAGCTTAAGAGGGGAGGGGGAGTCGAATGAGCAGTTCTTC	CASSLRGEGESNEQFF
TRBJ2-7	-	TRBV5-1	TRBD1	TGCGCCAGCAGCTTGGCAGGGGGCGAGCAGTACTTC	CASSLAGGEQYF
TRBJ2-3	-	TRBV6-1	-	TGTGCCAGCAGTGCGGGTAGCCTCAGCACAGATACGCAGTATTTT	CASSAGSLSTDTQYF
TRBJ2-5	-	TRBV7-3	-	TGTGCCAGCAGCCGAGGGTCTCCGGGGGAGACCCAGTACTTC	CASSRGSPGETQYF
TRBJ2-7	-	TRBV6-1	-	TGTGCCAGCAGGTGGGCAGGGGATCTCTACGAGCAGTACTTC	CASRWAGDLYEQYF
TRBJ2-1	-	TRBV7-8	TRBD1	TGTGCCAGCAGCTTAGAGGACAGGGTAAATGAGCAGTTCTTC	CASSLEDRVNEQFF
TRBJ1-2	once	TRBV4-1	TRBD1	TGCGCCAGCAGCCATACCGACAGGGGTGGCTACACCTTC	CASSHTDRGGYTF
TRBJ2-1	-	TRBV15	TRBD2	TGTGCCACCAGCAGAGATCTGGCTAGCGGGAGGCTTAACAATGAGCAGTTCTTC	CATSRDLASGRLNNEQFF
TRBJ2-7	-	TRBV5-5	TRBD1	TGTGCCAGCAGCTTGTTCCAGGGGGATGCCTACGAGCAGTACTTC	CASSLFQGDAYEQYF
TRBJ2-7	-	TRBV10-3	-	TGTGCCATCAGTGACGGGACAACAGGGACCCACGAGCAGTACTTC	CAISDGTTGTHEQYF
TRBJ1-2	-	TRBV5-1	TRBD1	TGCGCCAGCAGCTTAATGGGACAGAACTATGGCTACACCTTC	CASSLMGQNYGYTF
TRBJ1-1	-	TRBV9	-	TGTGCCAGCAGCGGCAGGGGTGAAGCTTTCTTT	CASSGRGEAFF
TRBJ2-3	-	TRBV5-1	-	TGCGCCAGCAGAGAAACAGAGATGGCAGATACGCAGTATTTT	CASRETEMADTQYF
TRBJ1-1	-	TRBV7-3	TRBD1	TGTGCCAGCAGCACCGGACAGGGCGGCACTGAAGCTTTCTTT	CASSTGQGGTEAFF
TRBJ1-2	-	TRBV28	TRBD1	TGTGCCAGCAGTTTAAGTGCGGACAGGGGGGGCTATGGCTACACCTTC	CASSLSADRGGYGYTF
TRBJ1-6	once	TRBV6-1	TRBD1	TGTGCCAGCAGTGAACGGACAGGGGGCTCACCCCTCCACTTT	CASSERTGGSPLHF
TRBJ2-7	-	TRBV7-9	-	TGTGCCAGCAGAAAGACAGGTCAGTCCTACGAGCAGTACTTC	CASRKTGQSYEQYF
TRBJ1-5	-	TRBV27	TRBD1	TGTGCCAGCAGTGCTATCCTCCGGGGACAGGGTATAGATCATAGCAATCAGCCCCAGCATTTT	CASSAILRGQGIDHSNQPQHF
TRBJ2-3	-	TRBV7-6	TRBD2	TGTGCCAGCAGCTCCCGACTAGCGGGGGGGGCAGATACGCAGTATTTT	CASSSRLAGGADTQYF
TRBJ2-7	-	TRBV11-3	TRBD1	TGTGCCAGCAGTGAATTCGACAGGGCGGGTGAGCAGTACTTC	CASSEFDRAGEQYF
TRBJ1-1	-	TRBV4-2	-	TGTGCCAGCAGCCAAGGAACAGGTTGGAACACTGAAGCTTTCTTT	CASSQGTGWNTEAFF
TRBJ2-1	-	TRBV10-3	TRBD2	TGTGCCATCAGTGAGTCCGGAGCGGGAGGGGGCAATGAGCAGTTCTTC	CAISESGAGGGNEQFF
TRBJ2-7	-	TRBV19	-	TGTGCCACCCTAACCACCACAGGGTCCCGCCGAGAGCAGTACTTC	CATLTTTGSRREQYF
TRBJ2-2	-	TRBV4-2	TRBD1	TGTGCCAGCAGCCAAGGGGACAGACCAACCGGGGAGCTGTTTTTT	CASSQGDRPTGELFF
TRBJ2-7	-	TRBV9	-	TGTGCCAGCAGCGGACCGGGACACCAACCCTACGAGCAGTACTTC	CASSGPGHQPYEQYF
TRBJ2-1	once	TRBV11-2	-	TGTGCCAGCAGCCGCCGCGGGGACTCGTCCTACAATGAGCAGTTCTTC	CASSRRGDSSYNEQFF
TRBJ1-1	-	TRBV28	TRBD1	TGTGCCAGCAGCATACCAGGGGGTTACACTGAAGCTTTCTTT	CASSIPGGYTEAFF
TRBJ2-5	-	TRBV29-1	TRBD1	TGCAGCGTTGGAGGGACAGGGGCCTTAATACTTCAAGAGACCCAGTACTTC	CSVGGTGALILQETQYF
TRBJ2-5	-	TRBV28	TRBD2	TGTGCCAGCAGTTCGGCTAGCGGGGGTCGAGAGACCCAGTACTTC	CASSSASGGRETQYF